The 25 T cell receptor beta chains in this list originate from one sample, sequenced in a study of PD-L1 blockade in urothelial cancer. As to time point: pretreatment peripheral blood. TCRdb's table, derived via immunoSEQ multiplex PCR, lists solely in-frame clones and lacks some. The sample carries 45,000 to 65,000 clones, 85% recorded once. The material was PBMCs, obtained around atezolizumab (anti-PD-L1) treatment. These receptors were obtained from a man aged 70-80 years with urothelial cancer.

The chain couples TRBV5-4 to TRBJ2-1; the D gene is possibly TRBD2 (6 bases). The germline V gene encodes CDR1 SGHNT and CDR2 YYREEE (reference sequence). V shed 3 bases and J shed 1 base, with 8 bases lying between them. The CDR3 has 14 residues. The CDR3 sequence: CASSSGTSYNEQFF. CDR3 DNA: TGTGCCAGCAGCTCCGGGACTTCCTACAATGAGCAGTTCTTC.

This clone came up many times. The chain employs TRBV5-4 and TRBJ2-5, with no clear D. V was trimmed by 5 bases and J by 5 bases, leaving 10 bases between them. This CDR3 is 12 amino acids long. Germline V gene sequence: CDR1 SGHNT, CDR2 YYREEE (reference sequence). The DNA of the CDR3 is TGTGCCAGCAGTCCAACCGGGGAGACCCAGTACTTC. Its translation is CASSPTGETQYF.

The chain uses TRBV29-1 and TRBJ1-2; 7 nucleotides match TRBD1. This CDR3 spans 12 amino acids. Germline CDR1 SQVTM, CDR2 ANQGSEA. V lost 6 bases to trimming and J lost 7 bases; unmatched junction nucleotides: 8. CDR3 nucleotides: TGCAGCGTCGCGACAGGGAGAGGTGGCTACACCTTC. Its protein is CSVATGRGGYTF.

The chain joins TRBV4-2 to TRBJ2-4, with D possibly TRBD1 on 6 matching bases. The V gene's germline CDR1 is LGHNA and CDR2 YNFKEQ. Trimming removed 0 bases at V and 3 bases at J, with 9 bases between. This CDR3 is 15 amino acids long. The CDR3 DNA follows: TGTGCCAGCAGCCAAGAAGTAGGGGGCAAAAACATTCAGTACTTC. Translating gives CASSQEVGGKNIQYF.

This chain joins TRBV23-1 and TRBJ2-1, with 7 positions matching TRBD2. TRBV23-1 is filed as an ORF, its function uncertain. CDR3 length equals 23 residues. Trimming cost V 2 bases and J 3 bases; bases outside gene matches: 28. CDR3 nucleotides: TGCGCCAGCAGTCAAGCAGATGAACTCGGGGGTCTTCGGGGGAGGGTGGACTACAATGAGCAGTTCTTC. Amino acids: CASSQADELGGLRGRVDYNEQFF.

CDR3 bases: TGCAGCGTTAGCGGGAGCGCCGCCGCACCGTCATACAATGAGCAGTTCTTC. Its protein is CSVSGSAAAPSYNEQFF. The chain carries TRBV29-1 and TRBJ2-1, with 8 bases identical to TRBD2. This CDR3 contains 17 residues. V shed 5 bases and J 4 bases; nucleotides not matched to a gene: 16. Per germline, CDR1 SQVTM and CDR2 ANQGSEA.

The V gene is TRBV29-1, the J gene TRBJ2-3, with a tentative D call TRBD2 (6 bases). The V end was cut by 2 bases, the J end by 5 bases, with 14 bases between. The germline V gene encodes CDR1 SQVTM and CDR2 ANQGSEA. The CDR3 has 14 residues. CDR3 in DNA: TGCAGCGTTGAACCCCGGGAGCGTATAGATACGCAGTATTTT. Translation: CSVEPRERIDTQYF.

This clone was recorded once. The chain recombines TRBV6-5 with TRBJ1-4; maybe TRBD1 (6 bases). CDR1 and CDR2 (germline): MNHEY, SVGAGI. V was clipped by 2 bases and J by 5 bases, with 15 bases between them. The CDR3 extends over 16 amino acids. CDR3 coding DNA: TGTGCCAGCAGTTACGGCACGGGGGGCGGCAATGAAAAACTGTTTTTT. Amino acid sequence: CASSYGTGGGNEKLFF.

CDR3 in amino acids: CASSQEGGGSYGYTF. Written as DNA, the CDR3 is TGCGCCAGCAGCCAAGAAGGTGGGGGGTCCTATGGCTACACCTTC. The rearrangement uses TRBV4-1 and TRBJ1-2, with D possibly matching TRBD1 (5 bases). Germline CDR1 reads MGHRA; CDR2 reads YSYEKL. The germline V and J ends were trimmed by 0 bases and 4 bases, with 12 bases remaining between them. CDR3 length equals 15 residues.

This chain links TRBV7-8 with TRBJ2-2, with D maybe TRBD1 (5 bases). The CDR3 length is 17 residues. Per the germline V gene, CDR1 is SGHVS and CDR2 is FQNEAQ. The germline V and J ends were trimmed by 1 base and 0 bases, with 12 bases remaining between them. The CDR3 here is CASSLVGRVANTGELFF. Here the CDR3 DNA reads TGTGCCAGCAGCTTAGTTGGCAGGGTCGCGAACACCGGGGAGCTGTTTTTT. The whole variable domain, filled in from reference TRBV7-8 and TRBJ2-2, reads GAGVSQSPRYKVAKRGQDVALRCDPISGHVSLFWYQQALGQGPEFLTYFQNEAQLDKSGLPSDRFFAERPEGSVSTLKIQRTQQEDSAVYLCASSLVGRVANTGELFFGEGSRLTVL.

This CDR3 reads CASSISAGVIEQYF. CDR3 bases: TGTGCCAGCAGTATCTCGGCGGGAGTAATCGAGCAGTACTTC. The chain recombines TRBV6-5 with TRBJ2-7, with TRBD2 matching over 7 bases. CDR3 length equals 14 residues. Germline V lookup: CDR1 MNHEY, CDR2 SVGAGI. Trimming at V came to 5 bases and at J to 6 bases, leaving 10 bases not matched to a gene.

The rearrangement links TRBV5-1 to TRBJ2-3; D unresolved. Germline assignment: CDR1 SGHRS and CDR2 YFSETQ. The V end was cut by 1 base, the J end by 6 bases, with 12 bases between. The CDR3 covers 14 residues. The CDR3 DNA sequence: TGCGCCAGCAGCTTGTCCCGGGTGGCGGATACGCAGTATTTT. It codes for CASSLSRVADTQYF.

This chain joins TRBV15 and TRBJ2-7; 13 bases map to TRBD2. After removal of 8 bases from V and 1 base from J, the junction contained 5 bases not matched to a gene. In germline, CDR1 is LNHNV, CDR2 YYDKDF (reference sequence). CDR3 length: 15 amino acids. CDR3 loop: CATPGTSGESYEQYF. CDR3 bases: TGTGCCACCCCCGGGACTAGCGGGGAGTCCTACGAGCAGTACTTC.

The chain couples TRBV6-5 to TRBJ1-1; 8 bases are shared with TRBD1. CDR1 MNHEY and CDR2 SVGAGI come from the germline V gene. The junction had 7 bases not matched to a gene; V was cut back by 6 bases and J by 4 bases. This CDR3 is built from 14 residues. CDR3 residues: CASSPGGVGTEAFF. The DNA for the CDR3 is TGTGCCAGCAGCCCAGGGGGCGTTGGCACTGAAGCTTTCTTT.

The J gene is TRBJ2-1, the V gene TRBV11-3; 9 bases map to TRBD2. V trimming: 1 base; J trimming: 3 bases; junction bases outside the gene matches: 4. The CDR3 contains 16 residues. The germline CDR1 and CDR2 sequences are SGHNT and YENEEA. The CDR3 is CASSLGGTSIYNEQFF. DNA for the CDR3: TGTGCCAGCAGCTTAGGGGGGACTAGCATCTACAATGAGCAGTTCTTC.

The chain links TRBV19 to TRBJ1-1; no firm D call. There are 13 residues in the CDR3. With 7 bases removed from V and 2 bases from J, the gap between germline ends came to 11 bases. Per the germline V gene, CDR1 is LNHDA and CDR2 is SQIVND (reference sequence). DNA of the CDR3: TGTGCCAGTAATCGCGAGGGAAACACTGAAGCTTTCTTT. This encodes CASNREGNTEAFF.

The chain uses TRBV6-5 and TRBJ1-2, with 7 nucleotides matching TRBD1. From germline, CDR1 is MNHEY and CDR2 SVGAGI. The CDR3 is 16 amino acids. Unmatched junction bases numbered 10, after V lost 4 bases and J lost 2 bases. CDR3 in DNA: TGTGCCAGCAGTTTGGGCCCGACAGGGAGGAACTATGGCTACACCTTC. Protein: CASSLGPTGRNYGYTF.

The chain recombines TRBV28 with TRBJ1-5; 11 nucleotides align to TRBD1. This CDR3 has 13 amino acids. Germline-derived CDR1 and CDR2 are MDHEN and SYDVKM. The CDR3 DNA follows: TGTGTCTCGCGGGGGACAGGGGGTCAGCCCCAGCATTTT. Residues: CVSRGTGGQPQHF.

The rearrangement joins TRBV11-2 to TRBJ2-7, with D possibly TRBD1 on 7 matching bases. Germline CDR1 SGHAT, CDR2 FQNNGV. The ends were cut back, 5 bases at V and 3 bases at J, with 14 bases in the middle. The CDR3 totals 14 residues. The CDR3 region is CASSPGGQLYEQYF. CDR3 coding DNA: TGTGCCAGCAGCCCCGGGGGACAGCTCTACGAGCAGTACTTC.

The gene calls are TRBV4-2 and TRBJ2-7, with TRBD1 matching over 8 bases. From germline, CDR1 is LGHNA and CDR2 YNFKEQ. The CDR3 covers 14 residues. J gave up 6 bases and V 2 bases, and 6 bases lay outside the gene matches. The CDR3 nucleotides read TGTGCCAGCAGCCAAAGGTTCACAGGGGGCGAGCAGTACTTC. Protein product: CASSQRFTGGEQYF.

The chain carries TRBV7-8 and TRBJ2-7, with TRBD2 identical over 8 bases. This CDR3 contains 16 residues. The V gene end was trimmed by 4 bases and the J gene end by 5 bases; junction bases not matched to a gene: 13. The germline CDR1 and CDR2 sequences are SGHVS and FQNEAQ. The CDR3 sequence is CASSSNQPGLVHEQYF. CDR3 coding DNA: TGTGCCAGCAGCTCCAACCAACCGGGACTAGTCCACGAGCAGTACTTC.

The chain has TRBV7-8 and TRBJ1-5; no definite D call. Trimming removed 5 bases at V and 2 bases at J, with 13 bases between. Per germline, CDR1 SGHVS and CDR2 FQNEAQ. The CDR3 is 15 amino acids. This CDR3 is CASSRLPSGNQPQHF. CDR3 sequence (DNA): TGTGCCAGCAGCCGACTGCCATCGGGCAATCAGCCCCAGCATTTT.

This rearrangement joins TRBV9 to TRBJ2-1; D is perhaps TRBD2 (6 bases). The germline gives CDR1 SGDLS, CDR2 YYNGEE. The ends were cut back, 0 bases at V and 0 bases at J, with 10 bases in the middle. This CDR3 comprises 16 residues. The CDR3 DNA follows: TGTGCCAGCAGCGTAGTGGGTAGCGGCTCCTACAATGAGCAGTTCTTC. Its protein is CASSVVGSGSYNEQFF.

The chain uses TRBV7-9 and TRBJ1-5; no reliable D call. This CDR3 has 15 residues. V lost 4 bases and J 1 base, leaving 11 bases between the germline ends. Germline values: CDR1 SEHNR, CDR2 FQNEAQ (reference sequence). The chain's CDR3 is CASSSLGGSNQPQHF. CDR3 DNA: TGTGCCAGCAGCTCCCTGGGAGGCAGCAATCAGCCCCAGCATTTT. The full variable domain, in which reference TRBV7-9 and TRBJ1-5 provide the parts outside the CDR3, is DTGVSQNPRHKITKRGQNVTFRCDPISEHNRLYWYRQTLGQGPEFLTYFQNEAQLEKSRLLSDRFSAERPKGSFSTLEIQRTEQGDSAMYLCASSSLGGSNQPQHFGDGTRLSIL.

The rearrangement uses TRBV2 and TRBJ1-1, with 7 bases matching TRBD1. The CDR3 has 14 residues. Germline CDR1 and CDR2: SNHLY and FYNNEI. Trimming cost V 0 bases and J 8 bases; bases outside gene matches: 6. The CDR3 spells CASSEAPRDREAFF. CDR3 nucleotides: TGTGCCAGCAGTGAAGCCCCGCGGGACAGAGAAGCTTTCTTT.